The rows below give T cell receptor beta chains drawn from one sample of a study of OX40 agonist ivuxolimab in advanced cancers. The protocol was immunoSEQ multiplex PCR, while the TCRdb copy is restricted to in-frame clones and leaves out a portion. The sample lists about 84,000 clones, approximately 93% seen once, with approximately 9.9% in the top ten. The sequences come from CD4+ or CD8+ T cells sorted from blood, collected in a trial of the OX40 agonist ivuxolimab. These TCRs come from an adult with an advanced solid tumor such as melanoma, head and neck, liver or kidney cancer. Each CDR3 is given with its conserved first and last residue. Each record gives: J gene, D gene, V gene, clone size, CDR3 DNA, CDR3 protein. The D gene is left open where the match is weak. Expanded clones get a size class; other rows say once, few or many, or leave the size out.

j_call: TRBJ2-7; d_call: NA; v_call: TRBV4-1; clone_size: NA; cdr3_nt: TGCGCCAGCAGCCTACGAAACCAGGGAGCCTACGAGCAGTACTTC; cdr3_aa: CASSLRNQGAYEQYF
j_call: TRBJ1-6; d_call: NA; v_call: TRBV4-1; clone_size: NA; cdr3_nt: TGCGCCAGCAGCCATGGAAATATGGACATCTCCCCTTCACCCCTCCACTTT; cdr3_aa: CASSHGNMDISPSPLHF
j_call: TRBJ2-1; d_call: NA; v_call: TRBV28; clone_size: NA; cdr3_nt: TGTGCCAGCAGTTTTAGGGGGGCCTATGAGCAGTTCTTC; cdr3_aa: CASSFRGAYEQFF
j_call: TRBJ2-7; d_call: NA; v_call: TRBV7-2; clone_size: NA; cdr3_nt: TGTGCCAGCAGCGGGGTAGGGAGCTCCTACGAGCAGTACTTC; cdr3_aa: CASSGVGSSYEQYF
j_call: TRBJ2-7; d_call: TRBD1; v_call: TRBV29-1; clone_size: NA; cdr3_nt: TGCAGCGTTGAAAGTGGAGACAGGGCCGACGAGCAGTACTTC; cdr3_aa: CSVESGDRADEQYF
j_call: TRBJ1-2; d_call: NA; v_call: TRBV6-5; clone_size: NA; cdr3_nt: TGTGCCAGCAGTTACGTGCAGTCCTATGGCTACACCTTC; cdr3_aa: CASSYVQSYGYTF
j_call: TRBJ2-5; d_call: NA; v_call: TRBV4-3; clone_size: NA; cdr3_nt: TGCGCCAGCAGCCAAGATCATGGCAGGGTAAGCCAAGAGACCCAGTACTTC; cdr3_aa: CASSQDHGRVSQETQYF
j_call: TRBJ2-7; d_call: TRBD1; v_call: TRBV11-3; clone_size: NA; cdr3_nt: TGTGCCAGCAGCTTAGGGGGCACCCGGGCAGGGGGCTACGAGCAGTACTTC; cdr3_aa: CASSLGGTRAGGYEQYF
j_call: TRBJ2-2; d_call: NA; v_call: TRBV29-1; clone_size: once; cdr3_nt: TGCAGCGTACCGGGACACCTCTACACCGGGGAGCTGTTTTTT; cdr3_aa: CSVPGHLYTGELFF
j_call: TRBJ2-3; d_call: TRBD2; v_call: TRBV29-1; clone_size: once; cdr3_nt: TGCAGCGCCGTTGGGACTAGCGGGCAGCTAGCGCAGTATTTT; cdr3_aa: CSAVGTSGQLAQYF
j_call: TRBJ2-3; d_call: NA; v_call: TRBV19; clone_size: NA; cdr3_nt: TGTGCCAGTAGCGGAACCGATAGCGTGATCACAGATACGCAGTATTTT; cdr3_aa: CASSGTDSVITDTQYF
j_call: TRBJ2-2; d_call: TRBD1; v_call: TRBV11-2; clone_size: NA; cdr3_nt: TGTGCCAGCAGCCCAGGGACAGGGGCCACCGGGGAGCTGTTTTTT; cdr3_aa: CASSPGTGATGELFF
j_call: TRBJ2-1; d_call: NA; v_call: TRBV5-8; clone_size: NA; cdr3_nt: TGTGCCAGCAGCCTGATTCTCTACAATGAGCAGTTCTTC; cdr3_aa: CASSLILYNEQFF
j_call: TRBJ2-5; d_call: NA; v_call: TRBV5-1; clone_size: NA; cdr3_nt: TGCGCCAGCAGCGGGGGACTTTCTGGTCCCCAAGAGACCCAGTACTTC; cdr3_aa: CASSGGLSGPQETQYF
j_call: TRBJ1-3; d_call: NA; v_call: TRBV11-2; clone_size: once; cdr3_nt: TGTGCCAGCAGGCCAGCCAGGGTATCTGGAAACACCATATATTTT; cdr3_aa: CASRPARVSGNTIYF
j_call: TRBJ2-7; d_call: TRBD1; v_call: TRBV4-1; clone_size: NA; cdr3_nt: TGCGCCAGCAGCCAAGGGACAGGGTCTATATACGAGCAGTACTTC; cdr3_aa: CASSQGTGSIYEQYF
j_call: TRBJ2-7; d_call: TRBD1; v_call: TRBV23-1; clone_size: NA; cdr3_nt: TGCGCCAGCAGTCAGGGACAGGGGCCCGAGCAGTACTTC; cdr3_aa: CASSQGQGPEQYF
j_call: TRBJ2-2; d_call: TRBD2; v_call: TRBV9; clone_size: NA; cdr3_nt: TGTGCCAGCAGCGTAGTAGCCGGGACTAGCGGAGGGGGGACCGGGGAGCTGTTTTTT; cdr3_aa: CASSVVAGTSGGGTGELFF
j_call: TRBJ2-7; d_call: TRBD2; v_call: TRBV4-2; clone_size: NA; cdr3_nt: TGTGCCAGCAGCCCGAAGTTGGGACACCTCGGACTAGCGGGAGGGAGGCAACACGAGCAGTACTTC; cdr3_aa: CASSPKLGHLGLAGGRQHEQYF
j_call: TRBJ2-1; d_call: TRBD2; v_call: TRBV5-1; clone_size: NA; cdr3_nt: TGCGCCAGCAGCTTGTTGGCGACTAGCGGAAACAATGAGCAGTTCTTC; cdr3_aa: CASSLLATSGNNEQFF
j_call: TRBJ2-2; d_call: NA; v_call: TRBV13; clone_size: NA; cdr3_nt: TGTGCCAGCAGCCCGAACACCGGGGAGCTGTTTTTT; cdr3_aa: CASSPNTGELFF
j_call: TRBJ1-5; d_call: TRBD1; v_call: TRBV10-2; clone_size: few; cdr3_nt: TGCGCCAGCCGGTCGGGACAGGGCATTCAGCCCCAGCATTTT; cdr3_aa: CASRSGQGIQPQHF